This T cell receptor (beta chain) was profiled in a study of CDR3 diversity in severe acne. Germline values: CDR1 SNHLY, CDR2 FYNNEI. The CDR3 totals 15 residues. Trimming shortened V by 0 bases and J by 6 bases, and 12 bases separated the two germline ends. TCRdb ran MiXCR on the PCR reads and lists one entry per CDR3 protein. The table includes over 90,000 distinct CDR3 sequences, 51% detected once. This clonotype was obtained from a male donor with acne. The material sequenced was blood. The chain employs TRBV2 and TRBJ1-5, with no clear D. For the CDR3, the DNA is TGTGCCAGCAGTGAAGCCTTGCCGGTGGTTCAGCCCCAGCATTTT. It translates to CASSEALPVVQPQHF.